Following are 13 T cell receptor beta chains from one sample sequenced in a study of blood T cells in healthy people across ages. A sample-barcoded 5' primer and a J-beta primer mix were used in a second PCR of about 7 to 11 cycles. MiXCR was run by TCRdb on the 5' RACE reads, yielding one entry per CDR3 protein. This sample yields hundreds of thousands of distinct CDR3 sequences, of which around 48% are seen a single time; around a third belongs to the top ten. What was sequenced was blood. The receptors here all came from a woman aged 55-70 years in good health.

The chain recombines TRBV28 with TRBJ2-1; D might be TRBD1 (6 bases). Per the germline V gene, CDR1 is MDHEN and CDR2 is SYDVKM. V shed 10 bases and J shed 6 bases, with 7 bases lying between them. The CDR3 length is 10 residues. Written as DNA, the CDR3 is TGTGCCATACAGGGCAATGAGCAGTTCTTC. This sequence encodes CAIQGNEQFF.

CDR3 sequence: CATSEYTGTDTQYF. CDR3 coding DNA: TGTGCCACCAGTGAGTACACAGGGACGGATACGCAGTATTTT. V and J are TRBV24-1 and TRBJ2-3; TRBD1 is a possible D gene (6 bases). Trimming left V 4 bases short and J 6 bases short, with 13 bases between. Germline V gene sequence: CDR1 KGHDR, CDR2 SFDVKD. This CDR3 is 14 amino acids long.

This clonotype has more than one count but fewer than ten. This chain links TRBV7-2 with TRBJ2-7, with 11 positions matching TRBD2. The CDR3 sequence is 17 residues long. Trimming cost V 1 base and J 5 bases; bases outside gene matches: 10. Germline lookup yields CDR1 SGHTA and CDR2 FQGNSA. The CDR3 DNA sequence: TGTGCCAGCAGCTTAGAGGGTACTAGCGGGAGAATCAACGAGCAGTACTTC. It translates to CASSLEGTSGRINEQYF.

V is TRBV6-1 and J is TRBJ2-5, with D maybe TRBD2 (6 bases). Germline V gene sequence: CDR1 MNHNS, CDR2 SASEGT. The CDR3 contains 16 residues. V lost 6 bases and J lost 2, with 19 bases in between. CDR3 in amino acids: CASSQGVAEGQETQYF. CDR3 coding DNA: TGTGCCAGCAGCCAAGGGGTAGCGGAGGGTCAAGAGACCCAGTACTTC.

The rearrangement links TRBV7-2 to TRBJ1-2, with a weak D call TRBD1 (5 bases). V was cut by 1 base and J by 7 bases, with 10 bases left in between. Germline V gene data show CDR1 as SGHTA and CDR2 as FQGNSA. The CDR3 sequence is 13 residues long. Written as DNA, the CDR3 is TGTGCCAGCAGCTTAGATTTGGGGCCTGGCTACACCTTC. As protein: CASSLDLGPGYTF.

The rearrangement uses TRBV7-2 and TRBJ2-3; D gene unclear. Germline V gene lookup returns CDR1 SGHTA and CDR2 FQGNSA. The V and J ends lost 2 bases and 4 bases respectively, with 10 bases between them. CDR3 size: 14 residues. CDR3 sequence (DNA): TGTGCCAGCAGCTTACGAACAGAGGCAGATACGCAGTATTTT. Amino acids: CASSLRTEADTQYF.

V is TRBV11-3 and J is TRBJ2-4; no firm D call. The J call may be wrong; the DNA end is better matched by TRBJ2-7. Per germline, CDR1 SGHNT and CDR2 YENEEA. The CDR3 consists of 13 residues. DNA for the CDR3: TGTGCCAGCAGCTTAACCAGAATCGGCGAGCAGTACTTC. The encoded protein is CASSLTRIGEQYF.

In its sample, this clonotype was seen a few times. The chain has TRBV9 and TRBJ1-1; D not certain. This CDR3 comprises 13 residues. The ends were cut back, 4 bases at V and 0 bases at J, with 7 bases in the middle. CDR1 and CDR2 from the germline V gene are SGDLS and YYNGEE. CDR3 in amino acids: CASSNWMNTEAFF. CDR3 bases: TGTGCCAGCAGCAATTGGATGAACACTGAAGCTTTCTTT.

This clonotype was observed a handful of times. V is TRBV18 and J is TRBJ1-6; D is unclear. The germline CDR1 and CDR2 sequences are KGHSH and LQKENI. Trimming removed 3 bases at V and 8 bases at J, with 8 bases between. There are 13 residues in the CDR3. The CDR3 spells CASSPETDSPLHF. DNA for the CDR3: TGTGCCAGCTCACCGGAAACTGATTCACCCCTCCACTTT. The variable domain in full, with the rest retrieved from reference TRBV18 and TRBJ1-6, is NAGVMQNPRHLVRRRGQEARLRCSPMKGHSHVYWYRQLPEEGLKFMVYLQKENIIDESGMPKERFSAEFPKEGPSILRIQQVVRGDSAAYFCASSPETDSPLHFGNGTRLTVT.

This clonotype was recorded a few times. The chain has TRBV20-1 and TRBJ1-2; 7 positions match TRBD1. The CDR3 has 13 amino acids. The junction had 10 bases not matched to a gene; V was cut back by 4 bases and J by 8 bases. Germline V gene sequence: CDR1 DFQATT, CDR2 SNEGSKA (reference sequence). CDR3 coding DNA: TGCAGTGCTACCGAAAGGACAGGAGGAGGCTACACCTTC. This gives the protein CSATERTGGGYTF.

The V gene is TRBV6-2 or TRBV6-3, the J gene TRBJ2-4; D is perhaps TRBD2 (5 bases). Germline CDR1 MNHEY, CDR2 SVGEGT. Trimming took off 5 bases at V and 13 bases at J, with 18 bases between the two ends. This CDR3 is built from 13 residues. CDR3 coding DNA: TGTGCCAGCAGTGACTTGGACTTGACACAGCAGTACTTC. As protein: CASSDLDLTQQYF.

The chain uses TRBV6-6 and TRBJ2-4, with D unclear. The germline V gene has CDR1 MNHNY and CDR2 SVGAGI (reference sequence). This CDR3 is built from 13 residues. V gave up 4 bases and J gave up 12 bases, with 16 bases separating them. In nucleotides, the CDR3 is TGTGCCAGCAGTTCAGAACCCCGGTCTGCTCAGTACTTC. This gives the protein CASSSEPRSAQYF.

The rearrangement links TRBV7-2 to TRBJ2-1; D is undetermined. The CDR3 has 15 amino acids. Germline V gene data show CDR1 as SGHTA and CDR2 as FQGNSA. V dropped 6 bases and J dropped 4 bases, with 16 bases sitting between them. The DNA of the CDR3 is TGTGCCAGCAGATCCGTACTGGCACTTTACAATGAGCAGTTCTTC. It yields the protein CASRSVLALYNEQFF.